These 17 T cell receptor beta chains share one sample of origin, sequenced in a study of T cell responses to AZD1222 COVID-19 vaccine. TCRdb's table, derived via immunoSEQ multiplex PCR, lists solely in-frame clones and lacks some. The data show 130,000 to 150,000 clones, about 90% seen once. The specimen was peripheral blood, collected on day 0 of AZD1222 vaccination. These receptors all come from an adult in good health.

The chain joins TRBV27 to TRBJ2-5; maybe TRBD1 (5 bases). This CDR3 is 18 amino acids long. The V gene lost 0 bases and the J gene lost 3 bases, with 20 bases spanning the gap. Germline-derived CDR1 and CDR2 are MNHEY and SMNVEV (reference sequence). CDR3 DNA: TGTGCCAGCAGTTTATCGTTTGGCATGACGACAGTAAAAGAGACCCAGTACTTC. Translation: CASSLSFGMTTVKETQYF.

The V call is TRBV2, the J call TRBJ2-7; D may be TRBD1 or TRBD2 (5 bases each). The CDR3 has 15 residues. V was pared by 5 bases and J by 1 base, with 15 bases between. Germline loops: CDR1 SNHLY, CDR2 FYNNEI. The CDR3 DNA follows: TGTGCCAGCAGTTGGGACGGTGGGGGTTCCTACGAGCAGTACTTC. Translation gives CASSWDGGGSYEQYF.

The CDR3 sequence is CASSLHRGHGYTF. CDR3 in DNA: TGTGCCAGCAGCCTACACAGGGGGCACGGCTACACCTTC. The genes are TRBV5-4 and TRBJ1-2; 9 bases fit TRBD1. The germline V gene encodes CDR1 SGHNT and CDR2 YYREEE (reference sequence). The V and J ends lost 4 bases and 8 bases, in that order; junction bases with no gene match: 6. The CDR3 spans 13 residues.

This chain joins TRBV27 and TRBJ2-5; a weak D match, TRBD2 (6 bases). V lost 3 bases to trimming and J lost 0 bases, with 11 bases between them. This CDR3 has 15 amino acids. Germline lookup yields CDR1 MNHEY and CDR2 SMNVEV (reference sequence). CDR3 sequence: CASSFVADDQETQYF. The CDR3 bases are TGTGCCAGCAGTTTCGTAGCGGACGACCAAGAGACCCAGTACTTC.

The rearrangement joins TRBV7-9 to TRBJ2-2; D is perhaps TRBD1 (6 bases). Trimming left V 5 bases short and J 7 bases short, with 26 bases between. The CDR3 covers 18 residues. Germline V gene lookup returns CDR1 SEHNR and CDR2 FQNEAQ (reference sequence). The CDR3 sequence is CASSPLVGTLGADGELFF. The CDR3 DNA follows: TGTGCCAGCAGCCCCCTCGTCGGGACACTCGGGGCGGACGGGGAGCTGTTTTTT.

The chain combines TRBV5-8 with TRBJ2-3; tentatively, D is TRBD2 (5 bases). V was clipped by 0 bases and J by 0 bases, with 8 bases between them. The CDR3 loop spans 15 amino acids. Germline values: CDR1 SGHTS, CDR2 YDEGEE. The CDR3: CASSLVGRSTDTQYF. The DNA for the CDR3 is TGTGCCAGCAGCTTGGTAGGGAGAAGCACAGATACGCAGTATTTT.

The rearrangement joins TRBV6-6 to TRBJ2-7; a weak D match, TRBD1 (6 bases). The germline V gene encodes CDR1 MNHNY and CDR2 SVGAGI (reference sequence). This CDR3 has 13 residues. V lost 4 bases, J lost 4 bases, and 11 bases lay in between. CDR3 sequence (DNA): TGTGCCAGCAGTTCGGACAGCAGATACGAGCAGTACTTC. Its translation is CASSSDSRYEQYF.

This sequence joins TRBV14 and TRBJ2-5; D may be TRBD1 or TRBD2 (5 bases each). The CDR3 contains 11 residues. Germline V lookup: CDR1 SGHDN, CDR2 FVKESK. Trimming removed 3 bases at V and 7 bases at J, with 6 bases between. In DNA form, the CDR3 reads TGTGCCAGCAGCCACGGGACGACCCAGTACTTC. Translating it yields CASSHGTTQYF.

The chain joins TRBV3-1 (or the pseudogene TRBV3-2) to TRBJ2-7, with TRBD2 identical over 8 bases. V shed 6 bases, J shed 0 bases, and the junction held 7 bases outside the gene matches. CDR1 and CDR2 (germline): LGHDT, YNNKEL (reference sequence). The CDR3 extends over 15 amino acids. CDR3 DNA sequence: TGTGCCAGCAGACCGCTAGCGGGCCCCTCCTACGAGCAGTACTTC. Translation: CASRPLAGPSYEQYF.

The chain combines TRBV6-6 with TRBJ1-2, with 7 bases lining up with TRBD1. CDR1 and CDR2 (germline): MNHNY, SVGAGI (reference sequence). V was pared by 7 bases and J by 4 bases, with 12 bases of the junction left unmatched. The CDR3 extends over 15 amino acids. The CDR3 here is CASKYTGEDSYGYTF. The CDR3 nucleotides read TGTGCCAGCAAGTATACAGGGGAGGATAGCTATGGCTACACCTTC.

The V and J genes are TRBV30 and TRBJ1-3; D may be TRBD1 (5 bases). Trimming stripped 0 bases from V and 1 base from J, with 22 bases between. The CDR3 contains 19 residues. The V gene's germline CDR1 is GTSNPN and CDR2 SVGIG (reference sequence). CDR3 in amino acids: CAWSVLGTYYPPSGNTIYF. The CDR3 DNA reads TGTGCCTGGAGTGTACTGGGGACCTATTACCCGCCATCTGGAAACACCATATATTTT.

The genes are TRBV7-2 and TRBJ1-1, with D maybe TRBD1 (5 bases). Germline assignment: CDR1 SGHTA and CDR2 FQGNSA. V lost 4 bases to trimming and J lost 5 bases, with 14 bases between them. There are 14 residues in the CDR3. The CDR3: CASSWLTGWTEAFF. CDR3 DNA sequence: TGTGCCAGCAGCTGGCTCACAGGATGGACTGAAGCTTTCTTT.

The V gene is TRBV19, the J gene TRBJ1-4; D remains unclear. Germline assignment: CDR1 LNHDA and CDR2 SQIVND (reference sequence). The CDR3 runs 18 residues. V lost 4 bases, J lost 3 bases, and 21 bases lay in between. The CDR3 DNA follows: TGTGCCAGTAGTAGGTTGGCAGTCAACCGTCCCGCTAATGAAAAACTGTTTTTT. Translation gives CASSRLAVNRPANEKLFF.

This chain links TRBV25-1 with TRBJ1-5; a possible D gene is TRBD1 (5 bases). CDR3 length: 16 residues. The V gene lost 1 base and the J gene lost 3 bases, with 13 bases spanning the gap. Germline V CDR1 and CDR2: MGHDK, SYGVNS. This CDR3 reads CASSEFLGEDNQPQHF. DNA of the CDR3: TGTGCCAGCAGTGAATTTTTGGGGGAGGACAATCAGCCCCAGCATTTT.

The CDR3 region is CAISESIGKPYEQYF. CDR3 nucleotide sequence: TGTGCCATCAGTGAGTCGATAGGCAAACCCTACGAGCAGTACTTC. The chain combines TRBV10-3 with TRBJ2-7; D is unresolved. The CDR3 spans 15 residues. V shed 0 bases and J shed 2 bases, with 11 bases lying between them. Germline V CDR1 and CDR2: ENHRY, SYGVKD.

The CDR3 region is CASSQVAGPNYGYTF. The CDR3 DNA reads as TGCGCCAGCAGCCAGGTGGCAGGGCCAAACTATGGCTACACCTTC. This rearrangement joins TRBV4-3 to TRBJ1-2; D may be TRBD1 (5 bases). The CDR3 loop spans 15 amino acids. Germline CDR1 reads LGHNA; CDR2 reads YSLEER. The V end lost 3 bases, the J end lost 2 bases, and 13 bases lay between the germline ends.

J is TRBJ2-1 and V is TRBV7-2, with D uncertain. V shed 3 bases and J shed 0 bases, with 15 bases lying between them. The germline gives CDR1 SGHTA, CDR2 FQGNSA. The CDR3 covers 17 residues. The CDR3 spells CASSLSGFGYSYNEQFF. The CDR3, as DNA: TGTGCCAGCAGCTTGTCGGGTTTCGGTTACTCCTACAATGAGCAGTTCTTC.